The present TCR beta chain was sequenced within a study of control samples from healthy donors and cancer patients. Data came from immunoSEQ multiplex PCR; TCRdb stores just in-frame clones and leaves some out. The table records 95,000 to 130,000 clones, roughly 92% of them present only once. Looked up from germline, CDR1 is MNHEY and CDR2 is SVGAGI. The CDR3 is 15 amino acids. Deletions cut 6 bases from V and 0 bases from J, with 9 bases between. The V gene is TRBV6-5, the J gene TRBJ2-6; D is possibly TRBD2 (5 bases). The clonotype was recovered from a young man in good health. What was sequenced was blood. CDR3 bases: TGTGCCAGCAGCCCCCGGGACTCTGGGGCCAACGTCCTGACTTTC. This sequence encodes CASSPRDSGANVLTF.